Following are 12 T cell receptor beta chains from one sample sequenced in a study of shared clonotypes between healthy human individuals. Only in-frame clones appear in the TCRdb table, and some are missing; sequencing was by immunoSEQ multiplex PCR. The sample carries 2 million to 2.5 million clones, under 95% recorded once. Sequenced material: naive CD4+ T cells from PBMCs. The subset: CD45RA+ positively selected. Receptor source: a man aged 18 to 29 in good health. Some clones in this sample may be carry-over from other donors' samples.

The rearrangement links TRBV10-2 to TRBJ2-3, with D tentatively TRBD1 (7 bases). With 3 bases removed from V and 6 bases from J, the gap between germline ends came to 16 bases. Germline loops: CDR1 WSHSY, CDR2 SAAADI. This CDR3 spans 15 amino acids. CDR3 amino acids: CASSEWRGRGDTQYF. CDR3 sequence (DNA): TGCGCCAGCAGTGAATGGAGGGGGCGCGGCGATACGCAGTATTTT.

This clone was counted a few times. The V gene is TRBV29-1, the J gene TRBJ1-1; 7 nucleotides line up with TRBD1. The V gene's germline CDR1 is SQVTM and CDR2 ANQGSEA. The V and J ends lost 0 bases and 1 base, in that order; junction bases with no gene match: 2. CDR3 length equals 14 residues. CDR3 region: CSVEEDRANTEAFF. The CDR3 nucleotides read TGCAGCGTTGAAGAAGACAGGGCGAACACTGAAGCTTTCTTT.

The V gene is TRBV20-1, the J gene TRBJ1-2, with D hard to call. Germline-derived CDR1 and CDR2 are DFQATT and SNEGSKA (reference sequence). CDR3 length equals 11 residues. The germline V and J ends were trimmed by 3 bases and 7 bases, with 9 bases remaining between them. This CDR3 reads CSASSRSGYTF. The CDR3 DNA is TGCAGTGCTAGCAGCCGAAGTGGCTACACCTTC.

The rearrangement links TRBV19 to TRBJ1-4; no firm D call. Per germline, CDR1 LNHDA and CDR2 SQIVND (reference sequence). This CDR3 is built from 14 residues. V was trimmed by 2 bases and J by 5 bases, leaving 9 bases between them. The CDR3 loop is CASSISRWNEKLFF. The CDR3 DNA follows: TGTGCCAGTAGTATAAGCAGGTGGAATGAAAAACTGTTTTTT.

Note on this clone: This sample includes further DNA sequences coding for the same CDR3. This chain connects TRBV18 to TRBJ2-3; D is possibly TRBD1 or TRBD2 (5 bases each). CDR3 size: 14 residues. Germline V gives CDR1 KGHSH, CDR2 LQKENI. The V gene lost 2 bases and the J gene lost 3 bases, with 9 bases spanning the gap. In DNA form, the CDR3 reads TGTGCCAGCTCACCAGGGACCGGGACAGATACGCAGTATTTT. This sequence encodes CASSPGTGTDTQYF.

The V and J genes are TRBV5-4 and TRBJ2-3, with no clear D. CDR1 SGHNT and CDR2 YYREEE come from the germline V gene (reference sequence). V lost 0 bases, J lost 4 bases, and 12 bases lay in between. The length of the CDR3 is 15 residues. The DNA for the CDR3 is TGTGCCAGCAGCTTGGCAGCAGTCTCGGCAGATACGCAGTATTTT. Amino acids: CASSLAAVSADTQYF.

The V gene is TRBV12-5, the J gene TRBJ2-5; D possibly corresponds to TRBD2 (5 bases). The CDR3 has 16 residues. V shed 2 bases and J shed 2 bases, with 15 bases lying between them. Germline CDR1 and CDR2: LGHNT and FRNRAP. The CDR3 DNA reads as TGTGCTAGTGGTTTGTATATATCGCGGACTCAAGAGACCCAGTACTTC. Its translation: CASGLYISRTQETQYF.

V gene TRBV5-1 combines with J gene TRBJ2-2; 10 nucleotides match TRBD2. The CDR3 sequence is 15 residues long. V was pared by 7 bases and J by 4 bases, with 7 bases of the junction left unmatched. The germline V gene encodes CDR1 SGHRS and CDR2 YFSETQ. The CDR3 is CASAPSGSGTGELFF. In DNA, the CDR3 is TGCGCCAGCGCCCCTAGCGGGAGCGGCACCGGGGAGCTGTTTTTT.

J is TRBJ1-3 and V is TRBV30, with TRBD1 as a possible D gene (5 bases). Germline V gene sequence: CDR1 GTSNPN, CDR2 SVGIG (reference sequence). This CDR3 region has 14 residues. The germline V and J ends were trimmed by 5 bases and 0 bases, with 11 bases remaining between them. This chain's CDR3 is CAWGRGGSGNTIYF. The CDR3 coding sequence is TGTGCCTGGGGCCGTGGGGGCTCTGGAAACACCATATATTTT.

The rearrangement joins TRBV28 to TRBJ2-1; 8 nucleotides match TRBD1. The CDR3 is 17 residues long. Trimming took 6 bases from V and 5 from J; bases not matched to a gene: 15. Germline V CDR1 and CDR2: MDHEN, SYDVKM. The CDR3 loop reads CASRITPGTGENNEQFF. The CDR3 DNA follows: TGTGCCAGCAGAATAACTCCCGGGACAGGAGAAAACAATGAGCAGTTCTTC. The whole variable domain, remainder taken from reference TRBV28 and TRBJ2-1, is DVKVTQSSRYLVKRTGEKVFLECVQDMDHENMFWYRQDPGLGLRLIYFSYDVKMKEKGDIPEGYSVSREKKERFSLILESASTNQTSMYLCASRITPGTGENNEQFFGPGTRLTVL.

This clone was recorded a few times. The J gene is TRBJ1-3, the V gene TRBV28; possibly TRBD1 for D (6 bases). CDR3 length equals 14 residues. Deletions cut 5 bases from V and 6 bases from J, with 14 bases between. CDR1 and CDR2 from the germline V gene are MDHEN and SYDVKM. CDR3 loop: CASSPGHWVNTIYF. The CDR3 nucleotides read TGTGCCAGCAGTCCGGGACATTGGGTAAACACCATATATTTT. Full variable domain (remainder filled in from reference TRBV28 and TRBJ1-3): DVKVTQSSRYLVKRTGEKVFLECVQDMDHENMFWYRQDPGLGLRLIYFSYDVKMKEKGDIPEGYSVSREKKERFSLILESASTNQTSMYLCASSPGHWVNTIYFGEGSWLTVV.

The chain is built from TRBV7-2 and TRBJ2-1, with D uncertain. Germline CDR1 reads SGHTA; CDR2 reads FQGNSA. This CDR3 is 12 amino acids long. V lost 1 base and J lost 9, with 7 bases in between. CDR3 in DNA: TGTGCCAGCAGCTTAGACATCGGTGAGCAGTTCTTC. Its protein is CASSLDIGEQFF.